This record concerns one TCR beta chain sequence. Its binding antigen is unknown. At one boundary the junction diverges from the germline segment, which might be a read error. Library creation used PCR. Sequencer: Illumina HiSeq 4000. Bulk TCR libraries were generated as previously described, with the TCR primers listed in Table S5 used. The Qiagen AllPrep DNA/RNA kit was used to purify total RNA. Before any analysis, reads coming from multiple sequencing runs of the same library were combined into one pool. The authors' pipeline ran thus. Reads were retained only if the reads had an exact TCR constant sequence, and the retained reads were trimmed to 150 nt and grouped according to their 12-nt molecular barcodes. Reads within each barcode group were sub-clustered using a 15% Levenshtein threshold, and quality-weighted consensus sequences were constructed for each RNA molecule. Non-functional sequences were excluded, and lower-count sequences lying one edit away from another sequence were also excluded. Barcode sub-clusters with fewer than 20% of the maximum read count were removed, based on fitting two negative binomial distributions. TCRdb trimmed the raw reads at Q25, called clones with MiXCR and kept productive beta chains. Rows with a matching CDR3 protein are joined into one entry that keeps the most common DNA and genes. The V and J calls were not made by the authors but by TCRdb's processing. This sample is represented by about 63,000 distinct CDR3 sequences; roughly a fifth of them were singletons. About 1.3% of the sample rests with the top ten.

This sample stems from a study of molecular identifiers for immune sequencing clone quantification (dated by TCRdb to 2017 to 2018). Background on the whole study: For a replicate experiment, the RNA from either approximately 20,000 or 100,000 naive CD8 T cells was divided into five aliquots, and four of those aliquots went on to sequencing. The study was a methods study using CD8 T cells to benchmark molecular-identifier clustering-based TCR repertoire sequencing (MIDCIRS) and TCR RNA copy counting.

Libraries of naive CD8 T cells were generated from around 20,000 to 1,000,000 sorted cells, with 10%, 30% or 50% of the purified RNA used. Naive CD8 T cells, defined as CD8+CD4-CCR7+CD45RA+, were FACS-sorted into RLT Plus buffer on a BD FACSAria II. Ten to eleven TCR copies' worth of Jurkat RNA were spiked into about 19,000-1,100,000 naive CD8 T cell samples to test detection sensitivity. CD8 T cells were enriched using RosetteSep CD8+ T Cell Enrichment Cocktail and Ficoll-Paque, and the enriched cells then underwent ACK red cell lysis. Inclusive of the bounding cysteine and phenylalanine, the CDR3 is 16 residues long. This entry keeps only the CDR3 DNA: 48 bases, framed from base 1. For CDR1 and CDR2, the germline V gene lists MNHEY and SVGAGI. Study-wide findings and limitations: When barcode sub-clustering was not used, chimeric consensus sequences inflated TCR diversity, with chimeras reaching as high as 47%. Modeling indicated about 3 TCR RNA copies recovered per cell, compared with roughly 9.7 by digital PCR, which implies a capture efficiency of approximately 29%. Naive libraries contained spiked-in Jurkat TCR RNA (approximately ten copies' worth), which is not part of the donor repertoire. A single cell's worth of spiked-in Jurkat TCR RNA was reported detectable even among 850,000 to 1,000,000 naive CD8 T cells. In CMV-specific effector cells, over 99% of molecules were held by clones above 20 RNA copies, whereas under 1% of molecules were held by such clones in naive cells. Identical TCR molecules sharing a barcode could cause highly expanded clone sizes to be underestimated.

The sequence is built from TRBV6-5 and TRBJ2-5; tentative D gene TRBD1, with 6 bases matching. The sample was naive CD8+ T cells from blood, with Jurkat cell RNA spiked in. The sample's cell subset or site label is to be understood as: FACS-sorted CD8+CD4-CCR7+CD45RA+ naive T cells. The sequence was collected from a human donor in good health. Some libraries in this study had Jurkat cell RNA spiked in. The nucleotides are TGTGCCAGCAGTTACTGGTCAGGGGAGACCCAAGAGACCCAGCACTTC. This is translated as CASSYWSGETQETQHF.